The 12 T cell receptor beta chains reported below all come from one sample, sequenced in a study of shared clonotypes between healthy human individuals. Only in-frame clones appear in the TCRdb table, and some are missing; sequencing was by immunoSEQ multiplex PCR. The table lists some 2,500,000 clones, about nine tenths of them singletons, with 0.37% in the top ten. Sequenced sample: naive CD4+ T cells from PBMCs. The sample's subset: CD45RA+ positively selected. These receptors all stem from a man between 18 and 35 years old in good health. Some clones in this sample may be carry-over from other donors' samples.

CDR3 loop: CASSLSLLAAEAFF. The DNA for the CDR3 is TGTGCCAGCAGCTTAAGTCTTCTGGCCGCTGAAGCTTTCTTT. V is TRBV7-2 and J is TRBJ1-1; D unclear. CDR3 length: 14 amino acids. Germline CDR1 reads SGHTA; CDR2 reads FQGNSA. The germline V and J ends were trimmed by 2 bases and 6 bases, with 13 bases remaining between them.

On this clone: Germline is not matched at one junction end, which may reflect a read error. The chain links TRBV6-1 to TRBJ1-2; 7 nucleotides agree with TRBD1. Germline values: CDR1 MNHNS, CDR2 SASEGT. The CDR3 covers 11 residues. The CDR3 nucleotides read TGTGCCAGCAGTGAAGTGGACAGGTGCGCCTTC. Amino acids: CASSEVDRCAF.

The chain joins TRBV4-1 to TRBJ1-3, with a tentative D call TRBD1 (5 bases). From germline, CDR1 is MGHRA and CDR2 YSYEKL. This CDR3 has 16 residues. V was shortened by 1 base and J by 3 bases, with 13 bases between the two germline ends. The DNA of the CDR3 is TGCGCCAGCAGCCAAGTACCGACAGTACGTGGAAACACCATATATTTT. Translating gives CASSQVPTVRGNTIYF.

V is TRBV28 and J is TRBJ1-4, with 10 bases aligning to TRBD1. This CDR3 spans 15 amino acids. V gave up 8 bases and J gave up 7 bases; unmatched junction bases: 10. Germline CDR1 MDHEN, CDR2 SYDVKM. CDR3 DNA sequence: TGTGCCAGCGGTACCAGCAGGACAGGGGGTGAAAAACTGTTTTTT. Translated: CASGTSRTGGEKLFF.

This rearrangement joins TRBV25-1 to TRBJ2-1, with 10 bases that match TRBD2. J gave up 6 bases and V 2 bases, and 13 bases lay outside the gene matches. The length of the CDR3 is 18 residues. Germline values: CDR1 MGHDK, CDR2 SYGVNS. The CDR3 DNA is TGTGCCAGCAGTGAAACGACAGGTAGCGGGGGGAGGGTCAATGAGCAGTTCTTC. The encoded protein is CASSETTGSGGRVNEQFF.

This clone was seen more than once but under ten times. The same CDR3 can be traced to other DNA sequences in this sample. The chain combines TRBV28 with TRBJ1-5, with D maybe TRBD1 (5 bases). Per germline, CDR1 MDHEN and CDR2 SYDVKM. The CDR3 loop spans 15 amino acids. The V and J ends lost 3 bases and 3 bases respectively, with 12 bases between them. CDR3 sequence reads: CASSFRDRVNQPQHF. CDR3 sequence (DNA): TGTGCCAGCAGTTTCCGGGACCGAGTCAATCAGCCCCAGCATTTT.

In its sample, this clone was seen a few times. The gene calls are TRBV5-1 and TRBJ1-1; no clear D gene. The germline V gene encodes CDR1 SGHRS and CDR2 YFSETQ. Trimming took 0 bases from V and 4 from J, leaving 7 bases between them. The CDR3 consists of 13 residues. This CDR3 is CASSLESLTEAFF. In nucleotides, the CDR3 is TGCGCCAGCAGCTTGGAGTCTCTCACTGAAGCTTTCTTT.

V usage is TRBV11-2 and J usage is TRBJ1-4; D unclear. CDR1 SGHAT and CDR2 FQNNGV come from the germline V gene. This CDR3 is built from 16 residues. Deletions cut 3 bases from V and 0 bases from J, with 11 bases between. Here the CDR3 reads CASSLEGLTTNEKLFF. The CDR3 nucleotides are TGTGCCAGCAGCTTGGAAGGACTGACAACTAATGAAAAACTGTTTTTT.

The chain combines TRBV10-3 with TRBJ1-3; D is perhaps TRBD1 (5 bases). Trimming stripped 0 bases from V and 5 bases from J, with 11 bases between. The CDR3 has 15 amino acids. Looked up from germline, CDR1 is ENHRY and CDR2 is SYGVKD. The CDR3 loop is CAISESTDRRNTIYF. Written as DNA, the CDR3 is TGTGCCATCAGTGAGTCGACAGACCGTCGAAACACCATATATTTT.

This clone occurred once. This sequence joins TRBV7-2 and TRBJ2-1; possible D gene TRBD2, 6 bases. Germline V gives CDR1 SGHTA, CDR2 FQGNSA. Trimming pared 6 bases from V and 0 bases from J, leaving 15 bases between. This CDR3 contains 16 residues. CDR3 in DNA: TGTGCCAGCAGTCGGGACTTTCGAATCTCCTACAATGAGCAGTTCTTC. It is translated as CASSRDFRISYNEQFF.

The chain couples TRBV7-2 to TRBJ2-2; tentative D call: TRBD1 (6 bases). Trimming shortened V by 5 bases and J by 6 bases, and 19 bases separated the two germline ends. CDR1 is SGHTA and CDR2 is FQGNSA in the germline V gene. This CDR3 region has 16 residues. CDR3 DNA: TGTGCCAGCAGCCCCCCTTCCGTCAGGGGAGCCGGGGAGCTGTTTTTT. Translation: CASSPPSVRGAGELFF. The variable domain in full, completed from reference TRBV7-2 and TRBJ2-2, reads GAGVSQSPSNKVTEKGKDVELRCDPISGHTALYWYRQSLGQGLEFLIYFQGNSAPDKSGLPSDRFSAERTGGSVSTLTIQRTQQEDSAVYLCASSPPSVRGAGELFFGEGSRLTVL.

The CDR3 reads CASSLADYTGELFF. CDR3 bases: TGTGCCAGCAGCTTGGCGGACTACACCGGGGAGCTGTTTTTT. V usage is TRBV25-1 and J usage is TRBJ2-2, with D possibly being TRBD2 (5 bases). With 6 bases removed from V and 3 bases from J, the gap between germline ends came to 11 bases. There are 14 residues in the CDR3. CDR1 is MGHDK and CDR2 is SYGVNS in the germline V gene.